This T cell receptor beta chain was obtained from a study of post-analysis software for immune sequencing data. Overall study results and limits: Strong co-clustering by F measure was seen for same-batch samples. Diversity measured as normalized Chao1 was significantly lower in multiple sclerosis patients than in controls.

This clonotype has just a few counts. Antigen unknown. One junction end disagrees with the germline gene, perhaps due to a read error. TCR beta libraries were prepared from cDNA with unique molecular identifiers. MiXCR was run by TCRdb on the PCR reads, yielding one entry per CDR3 protein. The repertoire has about 770,000 distinct CDR3 sequences, under 60% of them found once; the top ten carry around 4.7%. This clonotype was sampled from a girl aged 5-17 years with multiple sclerosis. The specimen sequenced was blood.

The CDR3 region has the DNA TGCAGTGTTGAAAAGGGGATGAGCTACACCTTC. Translation: CSVEKGMSYTF. The chain uses TRBV29-1 and TRBJ1-2, with D possibly TRBD1 on 5 matching bases. CDR3 length: 11 residues. The germline V gene encodes CDR1 SQVTM and CDR2 ANQGSEA.